These 5 T cell receptor beta chains were all obtained from the same sample, sequenced in a study of identical twins. Each CDR3 protein is one row after TCRdb ran MiXCR on the 5' RACE reads. Counted here are around 670,000 distinct CDR3 sequences, roughly 6% occurring once; the ten biggest clones make up approximately 2%. The specimen sequenced was naive T cells sorted from blood. These receptors were taken from a man aged 18 to 29 in good health.

This clonotype was picked up many times. The rearrangement uses TRBV4-1 and TRBJ1-5; no clear D. Germline V gene sequence: CDR1 MGHRA, CDR2 YSYEKL. Deletions cut 1 base from V and 5 bases from J, with 15 bases between. This CDR3 is built from 16 residues. CDR3 sequence: CASSQVGPPRDQPQHF. The CDR3 coding sequence is TGCGCCAGCAGCCAAGTAGGACCTCCCCGCGATCAGCCCCAGCATTTT.

This clonotype was observed at least ten times. The chain carries TRBV10-3 and TRBJ2-3; D remains ambiguous. Trimming shortened V by 3 bases and J by 5 bases, and 15 bases separated the two germline ends. The germline V gene encodes CDR1 ENHRY and CDR2 SYGVKD. CDR3 size: 15 residues. CDR3 bases: TGTGCCATCAGTGATTCTTCCGGGCCCGGAGATACGCAGTATTTT. Protein product: CAISDSSGPGDTQYF.

This clonotype was picked up many times. The chain is built from TRBV5-1 and TRBJ2-5, with 12 bases lining up with TRBD2. The CDR3 sequence is 15 residues long. The germline gives CDR1 SGHRS, CDR2 YFSETQ. With V trimmed by 0 bases and J by 6 bases, 3 bases remained unmatched. CDR3 nucleotide sequence: TGCGCCAGCAGCTTGGCCCTAGCGGGAGGGCAGACCCAGTACTTC. This codes for CASSLALAGGQTQYF. The whole variable domain, filled in from reference TRBV5-1 and TRBJ2-5, reads KAGVTQTPRYLIKTRGQQVTLSCSPISGHRSVSWYQQTPGQGLQFLFEYFSETQRNKGNFPGRFSGRQFSNSRSEMNVSTLELGDSALYLCASSLALAGGQTQYFGPGTRLLVL.

This clonotype has at least ten counts. This chain links TRBV6-2 or TRBV6-3 with TRBJ2-5; D not certain. The CDR3 covers 14 residues. V gave up 0 bases and J gave up 5 bases, with 10 bases separating them. Germline-derived CDR1 and CDR2 are MNHEY and SVGEGT. The DNA for the CDR3 is TGTGCCAGCAGTTACTCAGGAACCGCGGAGACCCAGTACTTC. Its translation: CASSYSGTAETQYF.

This clonotype was observed many times. The chain recombines TRBV15 with TRBJ2-5; perhaps TRBD1 as D (6 bases). Germline V gene sequence: CDR1 LNHNV, CDR2 YYDKDF (reference sequence). V was clipped by 3 bases and J by 4 bases, with 18 bases between them. The CDR3 runs to 16 residues. The CDR3 reads CATSRHFQGKGETQYF. CDR3 sequence (DNA): TGTGCCACCAGCAGGCACTTCCAGGGGAAGGGAGAGACCCAGTACTTC.